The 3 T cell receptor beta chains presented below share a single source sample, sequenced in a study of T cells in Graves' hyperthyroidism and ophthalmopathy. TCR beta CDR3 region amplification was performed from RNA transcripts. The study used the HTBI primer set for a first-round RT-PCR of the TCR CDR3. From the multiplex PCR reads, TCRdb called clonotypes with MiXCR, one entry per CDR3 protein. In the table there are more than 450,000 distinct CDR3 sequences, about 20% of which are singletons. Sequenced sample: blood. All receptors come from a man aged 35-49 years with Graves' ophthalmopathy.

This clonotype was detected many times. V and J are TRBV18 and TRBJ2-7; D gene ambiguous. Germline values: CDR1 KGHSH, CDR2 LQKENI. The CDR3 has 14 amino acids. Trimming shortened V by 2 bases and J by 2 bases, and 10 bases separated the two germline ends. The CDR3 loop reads CASSPSPSPYEQYF. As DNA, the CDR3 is TGTGCCAGCTCACCATCACCCAGCCCCTACGAGCAGTACTTC.

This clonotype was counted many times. The CDR3 loop reads CASSFRGGGYNEQFF. Here the CDR3 DNA reads TGTGCCAGCAGCTTCCGCGGGGGAGGCTACAATGAGCAGTTCTTC. The J gene is TRBJ2-1, the V gene TRBV3-1; the match to TRBD2 covers 7 bases. CDR3 size: 15 residues. Germline V CDR1 and CDR2: LGHDT, YNNKEL (reference sequence). V dropped 5 bases and J dropped 3; count of bases not matched to a gene: 7.

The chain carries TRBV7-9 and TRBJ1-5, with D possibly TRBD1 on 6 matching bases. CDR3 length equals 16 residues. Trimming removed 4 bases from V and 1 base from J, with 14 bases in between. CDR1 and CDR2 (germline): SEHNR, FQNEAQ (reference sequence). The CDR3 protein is CASSSGGGISNQPQHF. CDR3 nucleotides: TGTGCCAGCAGCTCCGGAGGGGGGATAAGCAATCAGCCCCAGCATTTT.